This is a list of T cell receptor beta chains from one sample in a study of T-cell memory formation after mild COVID-19. TCRdb re-analysed the 5' RACE reads in MiXCR, keeping a single row per CDR3 protein. The sample has 150,000 to 200,000 distinct CDR3 sequences; less than 20% are singletons. The sample was PBMCs or a T cell subset sorted from them (not recorded which). All receptors derive from a man between 18 and 29 years old who had mild COVID-19 (a few samples of this study predate the infection). Cell type and time point are not known. The CDR3 runs from the conserved cysteine through the conserved F or W. D genes are given only for firm matches. Rows give clone size only sometimes, using once, few, many, or a class for an expanded clone.

J gene,D gene,clone size,V gene,CDR3 DNA,CDR3 protein
TRBJ1-2,TRBD1,NA,TRBV6-5,TGTGCCAGCAGTGCGACAGGGGTGGGTCTTAGGGGCTACACCTTC,CASSATGVGLRGYTF
TRBJ2-3,NA,few,TRBV5-1,TGCGCCAGCAGCTCCGGGACTAGCACAGATACGCAGTATTTT,CASSSGTSTDTQYF
TRBJ1-1,NA,NA,TRBV25-1,TGTGCCAGCAGTGAATCCTTCGGGCGGCTGAACACTGAAGCTTTCTTT,CASSESFGRLNTEAFF
TRBJ2-7,TRBD1,many,TRBV5-1,TGCGCCAGCAGGCCTACAGGGGGCGAGGTAAATTCGCAGTACTTC,CASRPTGGEVNSQYF
TRBJ1-3,TRBD1,few,TRBV28,TGTGCCAGCAGGTCGGGACAGGGAGACACCATATATTTT,CASRSGQGDTIYF
TRBJ1-6,NA,few,TRBV20-1,TGCAGTGCTGACGAGGCGGCGGGGTATTCACCCCTCCACTTT,CSADEAAGYSPLHF
TRBJ2-2,NA,NA,TRBV7-2,TGTGCCAGCAGCTTTATCCACGCCGGGGAGCTGTTTTTT,CASSFIHAGELFF
TRBJ2-1,NA,NA,TRBV7-9,TGTGCCAGCAGCTTAGGGCGGGAGCAGTTCTTC,CASSLGREQFF
TRBJ1-5,TRBD1,few,TRBV12-3/TRBV12-4,TGTGCCAGCAGACGCGGGACAGGGGAGGATCAGCCCCAGCATTTT,CASRRGTGEDQPQHF
TRBJ2-3,TRBD1,NA,TRBV6-2/TRBV6-3,TGTGCCAGCAACATGGGACAGGAAAGTAGCACAGATACGCAGTATTTT,CASNMGQESSTDTQYF
TRBJ2-7,TRBD2,NA,TRBV6-6,TGTGCCACCAAATTAGCGGGAACCTACGAGCAGTACTTC,CATKLAGTYEQYF
TRBJ1-2,TRBD1,NA,TRBV10-3,TGTGCCATCAGATCGTCAGGCCGCGACAGGGGTGGTCTCGACTATGGCTACACCTTC,CAIRSSGRDRGGLDYGYTF
TRBJ2-5,NA,many,TRBV29-1,TGCAGCGTTGGACAGCACCAAGAGACCCAGTACTTC,CSVGQHQETQYF
TRBJ2-1,NA,many,TRBV7-8,TGTGCCAGCAGCACTTGGACTTTCGCAAATGAGCAGTTCTTC,CASSTWTFANEQFF
TRBJ1-2,NA,NA,TRBV7-2,TGTGCCAGCAGCGCGGACGGATTCTATGGCTACACCTTC,CASSADGFYGYTF
TRBJ2-5,NA,few,TRBV6-2/TRBV6-3,TGTGCCAGCGGCTCCCGGAGGGTAGAGACCCAGTACTTC,CASGSRRVETQYF
TRBJ2-4,NA,few,TRBV6-5,TGTGCCAGCAGTTCGGGCGGGGCGGGCAAAAACATTCAGTACTTC,CASSSGGAGKNIQYF
TRBJ2-3,NA,NA,TRBV7-3,TGTGCCAGCAGCCCGACTCTAGGTAGCACAGATACGCAGTATTTT,CASSPTLGSTDTQYF
TRBJ2-5,NA,NA,TRBV7-2,TGTGCCAGCAGCCAGGCAGGAGAGACCCAGTACTTC,CASSQAGETQYF
TRBJ2-1,NA,once,TRBV28,TGTGCCAGCAGTCCCCCCGGGACAACCGTCTACAATGAGCAGTTCTTC,CASSPPGTTVYNEQFF
TRBJ1-2,NA,few,TRBV7-9,TGTGCCAGCAGCCCGGTCAGGTCCTATGGCTACACCTTC,CASSPVRSYGYTF
TRBJ2-7,NA,NA,TRBV10-3,TGTGCCATCAGTGAGTCGCCGACCCCCTACGAGCAGTACTTC,CAISESPTPYEQYF
TRBJ2-3,TRBD2,few,TRBV12-3/TRBV12-4,TGTGCCAGCAGTGAGTTGGTAGCGGGGGCCGCAGATACGCAGTATTTT,CASSELVAGAADTQYF
TRBJ1-2,NA,NA,TRBV5-1,TGCGCCAGCAGCTTGGGGCCAGCACGGCACTATGGCTACACCTTC,CASSLGPARHYGYTF
TRBJ2-3,TRBD2,NA,TRBV6-5,TGTGCCAGCAGCCGGGGACTAGCGGTCACAGATACGCAGTATTTT,CASSRGLAVTDTQYF
TRBJ2-3,NA,NA,TRBV7-6,TGTGCCAGCACCCCCCTGGGGACGAGATCCAGGACGCAGTATTTT,CASTPLGTRSRTQYF
TRBJ2-3,NA,NA,TRBV7-9,TGTGCCAGCAGCTTTTCTTGGACAGCAAGGTCGGGTAGCACAGATACGCAGTATTTT,CASSFSWTARSGSTDTQYF
TRBJ1-4,NA,few,TRBV12-3/TRBV12-4,TGTGCCAGCAGTCCTCCGGGCGGTAATGAAAAACTGTTTTTT,CASSPPGGNEKLFF
TRBJ1-3,NA,few,TRBV5-1,TGCGCCAGCAGCCCCTACGGGGACACGGGTACCGGAAACACCATATATTTT,CASSPYGDTGTGNTIYF
TRBJ2-2,NA,few,TRBV6-5,TGTGCCAGCAGTCCCGTCCAGGGGCCCGGGGAGCTGTTTTTT,CASSPVQGPGELFF
TRBJ1-2,NA,NA,TRBV6-6,TGTGCCAGCAGACCTAGGGGGGATTATGGCTACACCTTC,CASRPRGDYGYTF
TRBJ2-2,NA,NA,TRBV4-3,TGCGCCAGCAGCCGTGGGGTCCGGGGCAGGGCCGGGGAGCTGTTTTTT,CASSRGVRGRAGELFF
TRBJ1-1,NA,NA,TRBV6-1,TGTGCCAGCAGTGTAAAAACCTACACTGAAGCTTTCTTT,CASSVKTYTEAFF
TRBJ2-5,TRBD1,few,TRBV6-2/TRBV6-3,TGTGCCAGCAGTTCGGACAGGGAGGCCCCAGAGACCCAGTACTTC,CASSSDREAPETQYF
TRBJ1-6,NA,few,TRBV3-1,TGTGCCAGCAGCCAAGAGCGGCCCTCCTATAATTCACCCCTCCACTTT,CASSQERPSYNSPLHF
TRBJ2-7,TRBD1,NA,TRBV6-5,TGTGCCAGCAGCCCAGGGACAGGGAAGTACGAGCAGTACTTC,CASSPGTGKYEQYF
TRBJ2-7,TRBD1,few,TRBV6-2/TRBV6-3,TGTGCCAGCAATCGACAGGGGGCAGAGCCCTACGAGCAGTACTTC,CASNRQGAEPYEQYF
TRBJ1-4,NA,few,TRBV7-8,TGTGCCAGCAGCCAACGGAGGGGCATTGCAACTAATGAAAAACTGTTTTTT,CASSQRRGIATNEKLFF
TRBJ1-1,NA,few,TRBV19,TGTGCCAGCTCGGAGGCGGGGCGGAGGTGGAACACTGAAGCTTTCTTT,CASSEAGRRWNTEAFF
TRBJ2-5,NA,NA,TRBV10-3,TGTGCCATCAGTGACCCCCTAGGGGAGGGGGGTCAAGAGACCCAGTACTTC,CAISDPLGEGGQETQYF
TRBJ2-1,TRBD1,NA,TRBV11-2,TGTGCCAGCAGCTCCGGGACAGGACCCCATGAGCAGTTCTTC,CASSSGTGPHEQFF